A single TCR beta chain is shown here with its context. Its binding antigen is unknown. Per-base qualities were not stored, and no clone one base away is much larger. Collaborating institutions collected whole blood in K2EDTA tubes following their own protocols. For TCRbeta analysis, collaborators shipped samples as frozen whole blood, isolated PBMCs, or DNA extracted from either of those sample types. TCRbeta CDR3 regions were amplified from genomic DNA by means of the immunoSEQ Assay, a bias-controlled multiplex PCR. In the source study's methods: Nucleated cell counts per sample were estimated from amplification of reference gene primers within the assay. Sequence reads were collapsed and filtered to measure the absolute abundance of every unique TCRbeta CDR3 rearrangement. For each sample, productive Simpson clonality was calculated as the square root of Simpson's diversity index across productive rearrangements. The source is immuneACCESS, and TCRdb retained only in-frame sequences with V and J called. Part of the clones is not carried over; for the studies checked, unresolved V genes explain less than half of this, and the remainder is unexplained. V, J and clone size are taken as reported in that table, and D and trimming were inferred from the DNA itself. In this sample the table shows under 140,000 clones, 87% of which occur a single time. The ten top clones hold 4.8% of the sample.

V gives up 9 bases and J gives up 1 base, and the segment between their germline ends measures 15 bases. The CDR3 goes from the cysteine to the phenylalanine over 14 residues. Of all the DNA, just the CDR3 is kept, 42 bases in frame from base 1. Based on the germline V gene (reference sequence), the CDR1 and CDR2 sequences are SEHNR and FQNEAQ. The data derive from a study of blood T cell repertoires in COVID-19 (dated by TCRdb to about 2020). Background on the whole study: The collaborator samples originated in the United States, Italy and Spain and spanned the acute and convalescent phases of COVID-19. The material from the prospective study consisted of cDNA or gDNA derived from T cells, B-cell-depleted T cells, or PBMCs. Deeply sampled blood TCRbeta repertoires from subjects exposed to, actively infected with, or recovered from COVID-19 were included in the dataset. The repertoires were made available in a free public database intended to serve as a resource for research on the immune response to SARS-CoV-2. Samples came from the ongoing ImmuneRACE study (first 160 participants) plus 1,254 subjects from 6 global collaborators. Sample metadata almost always included a de-identified subject ID, COVID-19 status, age in years and sex. Where HLA class I and class II types were available, the types were taken from metadata supplied by the sample provider, not from assay-based typing. The study at large found these results: The quantity of clinical and demographic metadata differed by source and by participant and was supplied without curation.

The sample was peripheral blood. This sequence uses TRBV7-9 and TRBJ1-1, and perhaps TRBD1 as D gene, on 5 matching bases. The origin of this receptor is a human donor in a cohort sampled during active COVID-19. The DNA sequence is given as TGTGCCAGTGCTATAGGGGCGCCGAACACTGAAGCTTTCTTT. Translated, it reads CASAIGAPNTEAFF.